The sequence of this T cell receptor beta chain was determined in a study of blood T cell repertoires in COVID-19. CDR3 length: 14 amino acids. The germline V and J ends were trimmed by 1 base and 1 base, with 8 bases remaining between them. Germline values: CDR1 MGHDK, CDR2 SYGVNS. Only one count was recorded for this clone. Original processing notes: Reference gene primer amplification yielded estimated nucleated cell counts. The table came from immunoSEQ multiplex PCR; TCRdb's copy has only in-frame clones and leaves some out. V and J calls plus clone size are reproduced from that table; the DNA served to infer D and trimming. Here the sample spans roughly 81,000 clones, about four fifths being singletons.

Sample: peripheral blood. The chain uses TRBV25-1 and TRBJ2-7; D uncertain. The TCR comes from a man aged 55 to 70 with acute or convalescent COVID-19. The CDR3 region is CASSELRRSYEQYF. The CDR3 DNA reads TGTGCCAGCAGTGAATTGCGCAGGTCCTACGAGCAGTACTTC.